Below are 15 T cell receptor beta chains sequenced from a single sample in a study of T cell clonotyping in hematopoietic cell transplantation. Generated by immunoSEQ multiplex PCR, the TCRdb table keeps only in-frame clones and is missing some. The table includes 15,000 to 20,000 clones, 65% to 85% detected once. The specimen was peripheral blood mononuclear cells. The receptors shown here come from a man between 60 and 75 years old in good health. Some clones in this sample may be carry-over from other donors' samples.

This chain connects TRBV19 to TRBJ1-5, with D perhaps matching TRBD1 (5 bases). The germline gives CDR1 LNHDA, CDR2 SQIVND (reference sequence). The ends were cut back, 3 bases at V and 3 bases at J, with 12 bases in the middle. This CDR3 region has 15 residues. The CDR3 DNA reads TGTGCCAGTAGTATGGGAGGGGTATTCAATCAGCCCCAGCATTTT. Translation: CASSMGGVFNQPQHF.

The rearrangement joins TRBV11-3 to TRBJ2-2, with 7 bases that match TRBD2. Germline lookup yields CDR1 SGHNT and CDR2 YENEEA. The CDR3 spans 16 residues. Trimming at V came to 5 bases and at J to 0 bases, leaving 6 bases not matched to a gene. CDR3 amino acids: CASSPGLVTNTGELFF. CDR3 coding DNA: TGTGCCAGCAGCCCCGGACTAGTGACGAACACCGGGGAGCTGTTTTTT.

The chain couples TRBV28 to TRBJ2-3; D remains ambiguous. Germline-derived CDR1 and CDR2 are MDHEN and SYDVKM. The CDR3 has 13 amino acids. Trimming took 3 bases from V and 1 from J, leaving 5 bases between them. CDR3 bases: TGTGCCAGCAGTTTTACGGGCACAGATACGCAGTATTTT. This codes for CASSFTGTDTQYF.

This clone was observed once. The gene calls are TRBV25-1 and TRBJ1-1; no clear D. Germline V gene sequence: CDR1 MGHDK, CDR2 SYGVNS. The length of the CDR3 is 14 residues. V lost 1 base and J 7 bases, leaving 13 bases between the germline ends. The CDR3 loop reads CASSESRGGYEAFF. CDR3 nucleotides: TGTGCCAGCAGTGAATCGAGAGGAGGATATGAAGCTTTCTTT.

J is TRBJ1-2 and V is TRBV7-2; 12 nucleotides agree with TRBD1. This CDR3 has 17 amino acids. Per the germline V gene, CDR1 is SGHTA and CDR2 is FQGNSA. The V segment lost 6 bases and the J segment 5 bases; nucleotides outside the gene matches: 13. Here the CDR3 reads CASRLGTGGAGTYGYTF. The CDR3 DNA reads as TGTGCCAGCAGGTTGGGGACAGGGGGCGCGGGTACTTATGGCTACACCTTC.

Only a few counts were recorded for this clone. This chain uses TRBV11-3 with TRBJ2-1; either TRBD1 or TRBD2 may supply D (5 bases each). Trimming pared 5 bases from V and 5 bases from J, leaving 19 bases between. The CDR3 is made up of 16 amino acids. Germline CDR1 is SGHNT and CDR2 is YENEEA. CDR3: CASSKRQTTTHNEQFF. CDR3 DNA sequence: TGTGCCAGCAGCAAACGACAGACTACAACCCACAATGAGCAGTTCTTC.

The V and J genes are TRBV19 and TRBJ1-2; 8 bases align to TRBD1. CDR1 is LNHDA, CDR2 SQIVND, per germline (reference sequence). The J segment lost 4 bases and the V segment lost 3 bases, leaving 4 bases of the junction unmatched. This CDR3 is built from 14 residues. The CDR3 protein is CASSMRDRPYGYTF. Here the CDR3 DNA reads TGTGCCAGTAGTATGCGGGACAGGCCCTATGGCTACACCTTC.

V gene TRBV5-4 combines with J gene TRBJ1-1, with a possible D match to TRBD1 (5 bases). V was shortened by 5 bases and J by 0 bases, with 11 bases between the two germline ends. This CDR3 region has 14 residues. Germline V lookup: CDR1 SGHNT, CDR2 YYREEE (reference sequence). DNA for the CDR3: TGTGCCAGCAGACCTGGGACGGTGAACACTGAAGCTTTCTTT. Amino acid sequence: CASRPGTVNTEAFF.

V gene TRBV11-3 combines with J gene TRBJ2-5; TRBD2 matches at 7 bases. With V trimmed by 0 bases and J by 4 bases, 2 bases remained unmatched. There are 14 residues in the CDR3. Per the germline V gene, CDR1 is SGHNT and CDR2 is YENEEA. CDR3 amino acids: CASSLESGIETQYF. CDR3 sequence (DNA): TGTGCCAGCAGCTTAGAGAGCGGGATAGAGACCCAGTACTTC.

This sequence joins TRBV27 and TRBJ2-5; 9 bases line up with TRBD2. The V gene end was trimmed by 8 bases and the J gene end by 4 bases; junction bases not matched to a gene: 20. This CDR3 is built from 18 residues. Germline V gene lookup returns CDR1 MNHEY and CDR2 SMNVEV (reference sequence). CDR3 sequence: CASRGWASGGISRETQYF. CDR3 nucleotides: TGTGCCAGCCGTGGATGGGCAAGCGGGGGGATTTCCAGAGAGACCCAGTACTTC.

J is TRBJ1-1 and V is TRBV27; D uncertain. The CDR3 totals 13 residues. Trimming cost V 2 bases and J 4 bases, with 8 bases left between them. The V gene's germline CDR1 is MNHEY and CDR2 SMNVEV (reference sequence). This CDR3 reads CASSLLGATEAFF. The CDR3 DNA sequence: TGTGCCAGCAGTTTACTTGGCGCCACTGAAGCTTTCTTT.

V usage is TRBV18 and J usage is TRBJ1-6; D might be TRBD1 (5 bases). V lost 3 bases, J lost 0 bases, and 9 bases lay in between. This CDR3 has 16 residues. CDR1 is KGHSH and CDR2 is LQKENI in the germline V gene. CDR3 coding DNA: TGTGCCAGCTCACCTAGACAGTCCTCCTATAATTCACCCCTCCACTTT. Its translation is CASSPRQSSYNSPLHF.

The chain recombines TRBV9 with TRBJ2-5; TRBD2 is a possible D gene (6 bases). V shed 3 bases and J shed 4 bases, with 13 bases lying between them. Germline V gene sequence: CDR1 SGDLS, CDR2 YYNGEE. The CDR3 length is 14 residues. The CDR3 here is CASSAGGRRETQYF. As DNA, the CDR3 is TGTGCCAGCAGCGCCGGGGGACGGCGAGAGACCCAGTACTTC.

This clone showed up just a few times. The chain couples TRBV7-9 to TRBJ2-5; D is unresolved. Trimming took off 1 base at V and 5 bases at J, with 5 bases between the two ends. CDR3 size: 12 residues. CDR1 and CDR2 from the germline V gene are SEHNR and FQNEAQ (reference sequence). The CDR3 coding sequence is TGTGCCAGCAGCTTAGACATCGAGACCCAGTACTTC. As protein: CASSLDIETQYF. The variable domain in full, completed from reference TRBV7-9 and TRBJ2-5, reads DTGVSQNPRHKITKRGQNVTFRCDPISEHNRLYWYRQTLGQGPEFLTYFQNEAQLEKSRLLSDRFSAERPKGSFSTLEIQRTEQGDSAMYLCASSLDIETQYFGPGTRLLVL.

This clone has just a few counts. The gene calls are TRBV9 and TRBJ2-3, with D perhaps TRBD1 (5 bases). The CDR3 consists of 16 residues. Germline-derived CDR1 and CDR2 are SGDLS and YYNGEE. The ends were cut back, 0 bases at V and 5 bases at J, with 16 bases in the middle. The CDR3 bases are TGTGCCAGCAGCGTAGGACCTCCGGGTAGGGGAGATACGCAGTATTTT. It specifies CASSVGPPGRGDTQYF.